Listed below are T cell receptor beta chains from one sample, sequenced in a study of shared clonotypes between healthy human individuals. Here immunoSEQ multiplex PCR was the method, and the copy in TCRdb shows in-frame clones only, minus some. This table has more than 550,000 clones, roughly nine tenths appearing once. The sequenced sample was naive CD8+ T cells sorted from blood. The receptor set was obtained from a man in his thirties or forties in good health. The CDR3 runs from the conserved cysteine through the conserved F or W. The order of the fields is D gene, clone size, V gene, J gene, CDR3 protein, CDR3 DNA. The D gene is left open where the match is weak. Clone size is not always given. Where it is, it says once, few, many or a class for expanded clones.

TRBD1	.	TRBV7-9	TRBJ1-1	CASSPLTGVDTEAFF	TGTGCCAGCAGCCCTTTAACAGGGGTGGACACTGAAGCTTTCTTT
.	.	TRBV9	TRBJ2-3	CASSEQGSQADTQYF	TGTGCCAGCAGCGAGCAGGGGAGTCAGGCAGATACGCAGTATTTT
.	.	TRBV5-1	TRBJ2-1	CASSFGDEQFF	TGCGCCAGCAGCTTTGGGGATGAGCAGTTCTTC
.	.	TRBV28	TRBJ2-1	CASTLTWTTFNEQFF	TGTGCCAGCACTCTCACTTGGACTACCTTCAATGAGCAGTTCTTC
.	.	TRBV7-9	TRBJ1-2	CASSLDIPTGSGYTF	TGTGCCAGCAGCTTAGACATCCCTACAGGGTCAGGCTACACCTTC
.	.	TRBV11-2	TRBJ1-3	CASSLSSAIYF	TGTGCCAGCAGCCTCTCGAGCGCCATATATTTT
TRBD2	.	TRBV7-9	TRBJ2-1	CASSLGTSGEYNEQFF	TGTGCCAGCAGCCTCGGGACTAGCGGGGAATACAATGAGCAGTTCTTC
TRBD2	.	TRBV29-1	TRBJ2-7	CSVLGGSANEQYF	TGCAGCGTCCTAGGCGGGAGTGCGAACGAGCAGTACTTC
.	.	TRBV29-1	TRBJ1-2	CSVFLWDDRNTNYGYTF	TGCAGCGTCTTTCTTTGGGATGACAGGAACACTAACTATGGCTACACCTTC
TRBD1	.	TRBV4-1	TRBJ1-5	CASSPSTGALNQPQHF	TGCGCCAGCAGCCCGAGTACAGGGGCATTAAATCAGCCCCAGCATTTT
TRBD1	.	TRBV10-2	TRBJ2-6	CASSGTGTYGANVLTF	TGCGCCAGCAGTGGGACAGGGACGTATGGGGCCAACGTCCTGACTTTC
.	.	TRBV11-2	TRBJ2-7	CASSSSLLAYQYEQYF	TGTGCCAGCAGCTCCTCCCTCCTTGCCTATCAATACGAGCAGTACTTC
TRBD1	.	TRBV5-1	TRBJ1-3	CASSLGDRTNSGNTIYF	TGCGCCAGCAGCTTGGGGGACAGGACAAACTCTGGAAACACCATATATTTT
TRBD2	.	TRBV4-3	TRBJ2-7	CASSQVTLAGAGEQYF	TGCGCCAGCAGCCAAGTGACCCTAGCGGGAGCGGGCGAGCAGTACTTC
.	.	TRBV27	TRBJ2-3	CASSLGRVSDTQYF	TGTGCCAGCAGTTTGGGCAGGGTGTCAGATACGCAGTATTTT
TRBD2	.	TRBV7-3	TRBJ2-1	CASSSLPGLHISNSAAYNEQFF	TGTGCCAGCAGCTCTTTACCGGGACTACACATTTCCAACTCCGCTGCCTACAATGAGCAGTTCTTC
TRBD2	.	TRBV4-3	TRBJ2-2	CASSQAQRGRRNTGELFF	TGCGCCAGCAGCCAAGCCCAGCGGGGAAGACGAAACACCGGGGAGCTGTTTTTT
.	.	TRBV19	TRBJ2-1	CASSMGGRYTYNEQFF	TGTGCCAGTAGTATGGGCGGACGCTACACCTACAATGAGCAGTTCTTC
TRBD2	.	TRBV27	TRBJ2-7	CASSTGLAGEQYF	TGTGCCAGCAGTACGGGACTAGCGGGCGAGCAGTACTTC
TRBD2	.	TRBV19	TRBJ2-1	CASSPGLGFDQQFF	TGTGCCAGTAGTCCGGGACTAGGCTTTGATCAGCAGTTCTTC
.	.	TRBV18	TRBJ1-4	CASSPPSGEKLFF	TGTGCCAGCTCACCACCGTCGGGGGAGAAACTGTTTTTT
.	.	TRBV5-8	TRBJ1-3	CASSLVGHGNTIYF	TGTGCCAGCAGCTTGGTAGGGCACGGAAACACCATATATTTT
TRBD2	once	TRBV7-9	TRBJ2-2	CASSPAGGMGAGELFF	TGTGCCAGCAGCCCCGCGGGGGGAATGGGGGCCGGGGAGCTGTTTTTT
.	.	TRBV6-6	TRBJ2-7	CASSYSGGVSSYEQYF	TGTGCCAGCAGTTACTCGGGCGGGGTGAGCTCCTACGAGCAGTACTTC
.	once	TRBV6-5	TRBJ1-5	CASSYVRADQPQHF	TGTGCCAGCAGTTACGTCAGGGCTGATCAGCCCCAGCATTTT
.	.	TRBV7-9	TRBJ2-3	CASSPRIGTVRESGDTQYF	TGTGCCAGCAGCCCCAGAATAGGGACTGTCCGGGAGAGTGGAGATACGCAGTATTTT
.	.	TRBV5-5	TRBJ2-7	CASSRDSWGAYEQYF	TGTGCCAGCAGCCGGGACTCCTGGGGTGCCTACGAGCAGTACTTC
TRBD2	.	TRBV6-5	TRBJ2-1	CASSYWTSGINNEQFF	TGTGCCAGCAGTTACTGGACTAGCGGAATAAACAATGAGCAGTTCTTC
.	.	TRBV19	TRBJ2-7	CASSITAVSYEQYF	TGTGCCAGTAGTATTACCGCGGTTAGCTACGAGCAGTACTTC
TRBD1	once	TRBV6-5	TRBJ2-7	CASSSAWTGSYEQYF	TGTGCCAGCAGTTCTGCCTGGACAGGCTCCTACGAGCAGTACTTC
.	.	TRBV4-1	TRBJ2-1	CASSQAGNEQFF	TGCGCCAGCAGCCAAGCCGGGAATGAGCAGTTCTTC
.	once	TRBV2	TRBJ2-1	CASSILGLLYNEQFF	TGTGCCAGCAGTATACTGGGACTCCTCTACAATGAGCAGTTCTTC